Listed here are 28 T cell receptor beta chains from one sample, sequenced in a study of T cells expressing NK-cell markers. TCRdb reprocessed the 5' RACE reads; each CDR3 protein has one entry and no DNA is given. The repertoire table contains 300,000 to 450,000 distinct CDR3 sequences. What was sequenced was blood T cells: a sorted CD56 or NKG2C T cell subset, CD4+ or CD8+ T cells, or bulk PBMC T cells (not recorded which). These receptors all stem from a man aged 18 to 70 in good health.

The chain couples TRBV12-3 or TRBV12-4 to TRBJ2-1. The CDR3 is made up of 14 amino acids. The CDR3 here is CASSALNSYNEQFF.

The genes are TRBV12-3 or TRBV12-4 and TRBJ2-4; the D call of TRBD1 rests on TCRdb alone, since no DNA is present to check it. This CDR3 region has 17 residues. CDR3 loop: CASSLPRGRLAKNIQYF.

The chain has TRBV10-3 and TRBJ2-5; without DNA, the TCRdb call of TRBD1 cannot be checked. Germline V gives CDR1 ENHRY, CDR2 SYGVKD. CDR3 length: 14 residues. The chain's CDR3 is CAIMGTGAWETQYF.

This sequence joins TRBV18 and TRBJ2-1; TCRdb's D gene call, TRBD1, goes unchecked for lack of DNA. Germline values: CDR1 KGHSH, CDR2 LQKENI. The CDR3 totals 16 residues. Here the CDR3 reads CASSPTTGLSYNEQFF. The full variable domain, rest sourced from reference TRBV18 and TRBJ2-1, is NAGVMQNPRHLVRRRGQEARLRCSPMKGHSHVYWYRQLPEEGLKFMVYLQKENIIDESGMPKERFSAEFPKEGPSILRIQQVVRGDSAAYFCASSPTTGLSYNEQFFGPGTRLTVL.

The chain employs TRBV18 and TRBJ2-1; TCRdb's D call, TRBD1, is unchecked because there is no DNA. CDR1 is KGHSH and CDR2 is LQKENI in the germline V gene. The CDR3 length is 17 residues. The CDR3 is CASSLDRLGATYNEQFF.

The rearrangement uses TRBV20-1 and TRBJ2-7; lacking DNA, the TRBD1 call made by TCRdb goes unchecked. CDR1 and CDR2 (germline): DFQATT, SNEGSKA (reference sequence). The CDR3 contains 14 residues. CDR3 sequence reads: CSARLTGFSYEQYF.

The V call is TRBV27, the J call TRBJ1-2; TCRdb indicates TRBD1, and absent DNA this call remains unverified. The germline V gene has CDR1 MNHEY and CDR2 SMNVEV (reference sequence). This CDR3 is 15 amino acids long. This chain's CDR3 is CASSLKRGQGYGYTF.

The rearrangement uses TRBV7-2 and TRBJ2-7; TCRdb lists TRBD2, though no DNA is available to test this call. Germline V lookup: CDR1 SGHTA, CDR2 FQGNSA. CDR3 length: 16 amino acids. This CDR3 reads CASSAQGPLIPLEQYF.

CDR3 protein: CSVVAGGYEQYF. The chain uses TRBV29-1 and TRBJ2-7; the TCRdb D gene call, TRBD1, has no DNA to confirm it. CDR3 length: 12 amino acids. Germline V lookup: CDR1 SQVTM, CDR2 ANQGSEA.

The rearrangement uses TRBV7-9 and TRBJ1-2; there is no DNA to check the TCRdb D call of TRBD1. From germline, CDR1 is SEHNR and CDR2 FQNEAQ (reference sequence). This CDR3 is 14 amino acids long. The CDR3 reads CASSLGQGAYGYTF.

The gene calls are TRBV5-1 and TRBJ2-2; TCRdb outputs TRBD2, but without DNA this stays unchecked. The CDR3 is 15 residues long. Germline lookup yields CDR1 SGHRS and CDR2 YFSETQ. The CDR3 sequence is CASTRTRDVPGELFF.

The V gene is TRBV6-1, the J gene TRBJ1-4; no DNA is available, so the TRBD1 call from TCRdb remains unchecked. Germline values: CDR1 MNHNS, CDR2 SASEGT. The CDR3 runs 15 residues. The CDR3 loop is CASSDRGTENEKLFF.

The chain's CDR3 is CASGQGSYEQYF. This chain uses TRBV28 with TRBJ2-7; TCRdb calls TRBD1, which cannot be checked without DNA. CDR1 and CDR2 (germline): MDHEN, SYDVKM. This CDR3 region has 12 residues.

V is TRBV29-1 and J is TRBJ2-5; the D gene TCRdb calls, TRBD1, cannot be checked with no DNA. CDR3 size: 11 residues. Germline V lookup: CDR1 SQVTM, CDR2 ANQGSEA. The CDR3 loop reads CSGQNQETQYF.

The chain joins TRBV5-1 to TRBJ2-1. CDR1 is SGHRS, CDR2 YFSETQ, per germline. CDR3 length equals 13 residues. This chain's CDR3 is CASTGTPYNEQFF. Based on the CDR3 plus reference TRBV5-1 and TRBJ2-1, the full variable domain is KAGVTQTPRYLIKTRGQQVTLSCSPISGHRSVSWYQQTPGQGLQFLFEYFSETQRNKGNFPGRFSGRQFSNSRSEMNVSTLELGDSALYLCASTGTPYNEQFFGPGTRLTVL.

The chain joins TRBV4-2 to TRBJ2-1. CDR1 and CDR2 (germline): LGHNA, YNFKEQ. The CDR3 runs 17 residues. The CDR3 sequence: CASSHQARFSDFNEQFF.

The J gene is TRBJ2-3, the V gene TRBV20-1; TCRdb calls TRBD1, which cannot be checked without DNA. CDR3 size: 14 residues. Per the germline V gene, CDR1 is DFQATT and CDR2 is SNEGSKA (reference sequence). CDR3 amino acids: CSATPGQRTDTQYF.

The genes are TRBV27 and TRBJ2-3; TCRdb indicates TRBD1, and absent DNA this call remains unverified. The CDR3 totals 14 residues. Germline loops: CDR1 MNHEY, CDR2 SMNVEV (reference sequence). The chain's CDR3 is CASSVRQLTDTQYF.

The chain links TRBV20-1 to TRBJ2-7; TCRdb outputs TRBD1, but without DNA this stays unchecked. The CDR3 contains 15 residues. Germline lookup yields CDR1 DFQATT and CDR2 SNEGSKA (reference sequence). CDR3 loop: CSAHLYRGQGYEQYF.

This chain uses TRBV5-1 with TRBJ1-6; checking the TCRdb D call of TRBD1 is not possible without DNA. The CDR3 spans 16 residues. Germline CDR1 and CDR2: SGHRS and YFSETQ. CDR3: CASSLRESSYNSPLHF.

This rearrangement joins TRBV20-1 to TRBJ1-2. The germline CDR1 and CDR2 sequences are DFQATT and SNEGSKA (reference sequence). This CDR3 region has 13 residues. The CDR3 sequence: CSAREGQQYGYTF.

The chain joins TRBV5-1 to TRBJ1-2; TCRdb reports TRBD1, a call that lacks DNA to check it against. The CDR3 runs to 14 residues. Germline CDR1 SGHRS, CDR2 YFSETQ. The CDR3 reads CASSPRRGNYGYTF.

The genes are TRBV19 and TRBJ2-2; TCRdb reports TRBD1, a call that lacks DNA to check it against. Germline V gene sequence: CDR1 LNHDA, CDR2 SQIVND (reference sequence). The CDR3 covers 16 residues. CDR3 sequence: CASSIFGTPTPGELFF.

This chain uses TRBV7-2 with TRBJ2-5; TCRdb names TRBD1, which stays unverified in the absence of DNA. Germline V gene lookup returns CDR1 SGHTA and CDR2 FQGNSA. The CDR3 has 15 residues. CDR3: CASSPGGTGGETQYF. The variable domain in full, with the rest retrieved from reference TRBV7-2 and TRBJ2-5, is GAGVSQSPSNKVTEKGKDVELRCDPISGHTALYWYRQSLGQGLEFLIYFQGNSAPDKSGLPSDRFSAERTGGSVSTLTIQRTQQEDSAVYLCASSPGGTGGETQYFGPGTRLLVL.

V is TRBV6-5 and J is TRBJ1-2. The V gene's germline CDR1 is MNHEY and CDR2 SVGAGI. The CDR3 sequence is 13 residues long. The CDR3 spells CASSQTANYGYTF.

The CDR3 here is CASNRGAGNEQFF. The chain is built from TRBV9 and TRBJ2-1; the D call of TRBD1 rests on TCRdb alone, since no DNA is present to check it. The CDR3 length is 13 residues. Germline-derived CDR1 and CDR2 are SGDLS and YYNGEE.

J is TRBJ1-4 and V is TRBV5-4; without DNA, the TCRdb call of TRBD1 cannot be checked. The germline V gene has CDR1 SGHNT and CDR2 YYREEE (reference sequence). The CDR3 length is 15 residues. This chain's CDR3 is CASSSKTDSNEKLFF.

This sequence joins TRBV6-5 and TRBJ2-4. The CDR3 contains 14 residues. Germline CDR1 reads MNHEY; CDR2 reads SVGAGI. The CDR3 sequence is CASSTKGAKNIQYF.